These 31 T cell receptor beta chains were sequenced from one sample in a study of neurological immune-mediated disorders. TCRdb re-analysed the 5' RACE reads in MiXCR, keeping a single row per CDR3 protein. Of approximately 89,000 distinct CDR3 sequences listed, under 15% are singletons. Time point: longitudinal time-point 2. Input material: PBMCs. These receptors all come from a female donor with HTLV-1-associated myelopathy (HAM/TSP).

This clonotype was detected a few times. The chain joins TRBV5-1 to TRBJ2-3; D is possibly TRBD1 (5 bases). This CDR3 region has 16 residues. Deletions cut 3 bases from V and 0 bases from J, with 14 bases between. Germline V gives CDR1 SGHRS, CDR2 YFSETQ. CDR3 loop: CASSSGGRESTDTQYF. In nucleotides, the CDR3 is TGCGCCAGCAGCTCGGGTGGCAGGGAAAGCACAGATACGCAGTATTTT.

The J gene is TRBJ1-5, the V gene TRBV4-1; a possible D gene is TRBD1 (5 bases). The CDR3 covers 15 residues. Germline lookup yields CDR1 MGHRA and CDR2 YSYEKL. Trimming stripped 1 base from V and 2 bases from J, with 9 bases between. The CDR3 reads CASSQGDVGNQPQHF. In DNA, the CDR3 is TGCGCCAGCAGCCAAGGGGACGTGGGCAATCAGCCCCAGCATTTT.

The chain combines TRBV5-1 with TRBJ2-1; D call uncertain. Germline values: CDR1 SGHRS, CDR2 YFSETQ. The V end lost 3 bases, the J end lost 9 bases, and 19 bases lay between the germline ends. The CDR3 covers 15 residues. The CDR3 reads CASSSGRPQSGEQFF. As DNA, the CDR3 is TGCGCCAGCAGCTCCGGACGCCCCCAGAGTGGTGAGCAGTTCTTC.

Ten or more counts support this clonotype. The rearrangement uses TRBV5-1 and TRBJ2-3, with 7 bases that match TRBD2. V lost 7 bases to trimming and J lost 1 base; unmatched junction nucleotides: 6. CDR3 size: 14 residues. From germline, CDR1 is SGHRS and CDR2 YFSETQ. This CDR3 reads CASQAGPGTDTQYF. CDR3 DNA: TGCGCCAGCCAAGCGGGGCCGGGCACAGATACGCAGTATTTT.

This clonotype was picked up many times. DNA for the CDR3: TGCAGTGCTAGTGCGGGGGGCCTACAGCCGGATACGCAGTATTTT. Translated, it gives CSASAGGLQPDTQYF. V and J are TRBV20-1 and TRBJ2-3, with 8 bases matching TRBD2. The V gene's germline CDR1 is DFQATT and CDR2 SNEGSKA (reference sequence). Trimming cost V 3 bases and J 6 bases; bases outside gene matches: 11. The CDR3 runs 15 residues.

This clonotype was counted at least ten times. The CDR3 bases are TGCGCCAGCAGCTTGGAGGCTAGCGGGGGGAATGAGCAGTTCTTC. It specifies CASSLEASGGNEQFF. The chain employs TRBV5-1 and TRBJ2-1, with 11 bases that match TRBD2. Germline values: CDR1 SGHRS, CDR2 YFSETQ. After removal of 0 bases from V and 7 bases from J, the junction contained 3 bases not matched to a gene. The CDR3 loop spans 15 amino acids.

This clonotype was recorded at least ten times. CDR3: CASSTSGRGSYNEQFF. The CDR3 DNA follows: TGTGCCAGCAGTACTTCCGGGCGGGGTTCCTACAATGAGCAGTTCTTC. The chain has TRBV28 and TRBJ2-1, with D perhaps matching TRBD2 (6 bases). Trimming shortened V by 5 bases and J by 1 base, and 15 bases separated the two germline ends. The CDR3 sequence is 16 residues long. Per germline, CDR1 MDHEN and CDR2 SYDVKM.

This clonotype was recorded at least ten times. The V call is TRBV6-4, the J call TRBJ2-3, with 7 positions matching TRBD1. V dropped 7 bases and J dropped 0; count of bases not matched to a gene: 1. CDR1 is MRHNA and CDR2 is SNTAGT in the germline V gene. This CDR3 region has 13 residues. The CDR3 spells CASKGASTDTQYF. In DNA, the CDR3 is TGTGCCAGCAAGGGGGCTAGCACAGATACGCAGTATTTT.

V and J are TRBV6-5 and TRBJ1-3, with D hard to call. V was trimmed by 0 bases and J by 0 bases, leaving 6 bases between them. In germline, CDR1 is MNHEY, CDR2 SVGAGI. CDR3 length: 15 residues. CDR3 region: CASSYSRNSGNTIYF. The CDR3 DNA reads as TGTGCCAGCAGTTACTCGAGGAACTCTGGAAACACCATATATTTT.

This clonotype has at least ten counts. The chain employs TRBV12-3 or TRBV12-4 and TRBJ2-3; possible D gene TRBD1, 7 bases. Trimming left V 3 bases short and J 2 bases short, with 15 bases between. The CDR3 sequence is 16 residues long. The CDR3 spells CASSFGQGGDTDTQYF. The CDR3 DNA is TGTGCCAGCAGTTTCGGCCAGGGGGGAGACACAGATACGCAGTATTTT.

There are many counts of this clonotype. For the CDR3, the DNA is TGTGCCAGCGCCCAGGGGGTCGACAATCAGCCCCAGCATTTT. This encodes CASAQGVDNQPQHF. V and J are TRBV12-3 or TRBV12-4 and TRBJ1-5; 7 bases align to TRBD1. V was clipped by 8 bases and J by 3 bases; unmatched bases: 7. The CDR3 is 14 residues long.

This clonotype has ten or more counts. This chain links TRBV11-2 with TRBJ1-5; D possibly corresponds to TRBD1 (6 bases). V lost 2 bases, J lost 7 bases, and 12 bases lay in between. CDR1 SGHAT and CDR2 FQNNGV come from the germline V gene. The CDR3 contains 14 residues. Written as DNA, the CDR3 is TGTGCCAGCAGCTTATTAGGGGGGCCCCAGCCCCAGCATTTT. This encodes CASSLLGGPQPQHF.

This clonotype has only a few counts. The chain's CDR3 is CASTWAGARGETQYF. The CDR3 DNA reads TGTGCCAGCACCTGGGCGGGGGCGAGAGGAGAGACCCAGTACTTC. This sequence joins TRBV25-1 and TRBJ2-5, with D possibly matching TRBD2 (7 bases). The germline V gene encodes CDR1 MGHDK and CDR2 SYGVNS. V was trimmed by 7 bases and J by 4 bases, leaving 19 bases between them. The CDR3 loop spans 15 amino acids.

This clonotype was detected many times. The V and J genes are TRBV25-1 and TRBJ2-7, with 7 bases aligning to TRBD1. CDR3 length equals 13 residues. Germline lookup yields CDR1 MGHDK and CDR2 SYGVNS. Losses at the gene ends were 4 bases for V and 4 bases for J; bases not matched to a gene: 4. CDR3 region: CASSAGTVYEQYF. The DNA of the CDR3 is TGTGCCAGCAGTGCCGGGACAGTATACGAGCAGTACTTC.

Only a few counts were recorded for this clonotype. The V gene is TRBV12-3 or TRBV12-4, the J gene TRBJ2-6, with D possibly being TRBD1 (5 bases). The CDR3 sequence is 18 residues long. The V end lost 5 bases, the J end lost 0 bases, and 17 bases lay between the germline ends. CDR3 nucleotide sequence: TGTGCCAGCAGTCCTCTGGCAGTCGACAGCTCTGGGGCCAACGTCCTGACTTTC. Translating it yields CASSPLAVDSSGANVLTF.

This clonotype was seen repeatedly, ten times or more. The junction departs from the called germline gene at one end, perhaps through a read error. The CDR3 region is CASSASDYTAMGF. The DNA of the CDR3 is TGTGCCAGCAGCGCGTCAGACTATACGGCTATGGGCTTC. V and J are TRBV7-2 and TRBJ2-1; tentative D call: TRBD2 (5 bases). This CDR3 contains 13 residues. Germline CDR1 is SGHTA and CDR2 is FQGNSA.

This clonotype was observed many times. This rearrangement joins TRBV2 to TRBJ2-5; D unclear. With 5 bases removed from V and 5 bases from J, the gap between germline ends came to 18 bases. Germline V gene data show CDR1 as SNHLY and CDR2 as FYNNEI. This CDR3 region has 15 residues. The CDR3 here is CASSNRPPTMETQYF. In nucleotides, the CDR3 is TGTGCCAGCAGTAACCGACCCCCGACGATGGAGACCCAGTACTTC.

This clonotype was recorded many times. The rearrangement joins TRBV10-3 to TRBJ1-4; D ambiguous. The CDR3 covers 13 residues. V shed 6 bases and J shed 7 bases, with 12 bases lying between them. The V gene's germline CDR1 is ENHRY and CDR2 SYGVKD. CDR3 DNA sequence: TGTGCCATCAGATCACCCGGAGGTGAAAAACTGTTTTTT. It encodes CAIRSPGGEKLFF.

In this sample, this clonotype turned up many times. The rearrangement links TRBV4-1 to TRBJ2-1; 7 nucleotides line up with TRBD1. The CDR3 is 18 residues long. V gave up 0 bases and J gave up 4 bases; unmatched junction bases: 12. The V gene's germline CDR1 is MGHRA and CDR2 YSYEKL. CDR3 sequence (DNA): TGCGCCAGCAGCCAAGATTGGATCCGGACAGGCCCTTACAATGAGCAGTTCTTC. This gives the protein CASSQDWIRTGPYNEQFF.

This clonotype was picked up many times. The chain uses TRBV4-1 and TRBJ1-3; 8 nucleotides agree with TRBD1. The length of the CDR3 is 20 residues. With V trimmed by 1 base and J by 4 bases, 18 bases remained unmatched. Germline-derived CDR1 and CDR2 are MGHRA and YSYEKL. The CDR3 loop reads CASSQVSLGTGGLGGNTIYF. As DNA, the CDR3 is TGCGCCAGCAGCCAAGTTTCCCTCGGGACAGGCGGTCTAGGCGGAAACACCATATATTTT.

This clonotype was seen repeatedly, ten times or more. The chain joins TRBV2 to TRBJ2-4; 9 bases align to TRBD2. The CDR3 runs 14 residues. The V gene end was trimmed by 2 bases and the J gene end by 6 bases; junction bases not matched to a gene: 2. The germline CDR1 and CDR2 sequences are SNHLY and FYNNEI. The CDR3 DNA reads TGTGCCAGCAGTGAATTAGCGGGGGTAAACATTCAGTACTTC. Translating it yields CASSELAGVNIQYF.

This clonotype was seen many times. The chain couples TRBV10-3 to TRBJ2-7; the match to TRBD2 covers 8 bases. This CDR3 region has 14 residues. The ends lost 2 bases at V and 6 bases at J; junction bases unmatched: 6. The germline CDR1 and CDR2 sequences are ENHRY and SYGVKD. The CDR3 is CAISEARRGGEQYF. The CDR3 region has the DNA TGTGCCATCAGTGAGGCTCGACGGGGGGGCGAGCAGTACTTC.

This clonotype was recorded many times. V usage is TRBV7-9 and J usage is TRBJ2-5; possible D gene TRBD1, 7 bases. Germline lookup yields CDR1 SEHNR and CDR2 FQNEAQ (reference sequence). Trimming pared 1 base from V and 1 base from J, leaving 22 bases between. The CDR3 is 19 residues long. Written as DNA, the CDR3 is TGTGCCAGCAGCTTAGGCGGAAGAGCAGGGGGGACCATCCAAGAGACCCAGTACTTC. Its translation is CASSLGGRAGGTIQETQYF.

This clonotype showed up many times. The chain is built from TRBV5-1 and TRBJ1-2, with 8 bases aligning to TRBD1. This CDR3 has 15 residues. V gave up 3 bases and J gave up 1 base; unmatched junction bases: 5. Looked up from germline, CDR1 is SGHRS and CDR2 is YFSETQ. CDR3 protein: CASSWEGQVNYGYTF. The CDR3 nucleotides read TGCGCCAGCAGCTGGGAGGGACAGGTTAACTATGGCTACACCTTC.

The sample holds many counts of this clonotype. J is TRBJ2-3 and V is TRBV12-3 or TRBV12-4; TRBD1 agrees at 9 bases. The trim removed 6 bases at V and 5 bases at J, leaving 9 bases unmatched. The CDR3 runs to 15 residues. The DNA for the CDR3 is TGTGCCAGCAGCTGGAGGACAGGGGTGATAGATACGCAGTATTTT. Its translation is CASSWRTGVIDTQYF.

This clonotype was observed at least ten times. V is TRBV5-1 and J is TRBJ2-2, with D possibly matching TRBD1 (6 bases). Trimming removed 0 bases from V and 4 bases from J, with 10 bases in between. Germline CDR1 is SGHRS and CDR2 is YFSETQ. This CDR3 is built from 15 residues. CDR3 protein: CASSLGRGSTGELFF. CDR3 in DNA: TGCGCCAGCAGCTTGGGCAGGGGATCCACCGGGGAGCTGTTTTTT.

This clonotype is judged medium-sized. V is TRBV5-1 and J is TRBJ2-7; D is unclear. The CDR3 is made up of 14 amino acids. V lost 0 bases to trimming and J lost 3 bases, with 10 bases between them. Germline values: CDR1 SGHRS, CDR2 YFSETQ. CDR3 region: CASSLEYANYEQYF. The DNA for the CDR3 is TGCGCCAGCAGCTTGGAGTACGCCAACTACGAGCAGTACTTC.

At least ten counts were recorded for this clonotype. The CDR3 loop is CASSVRDSVNYGYTF. The CDR3 DNA follows: TGTGCCAGCAGTGTCCGGGACAGCGTTAACTATGGCTACACCTTC. V is TRBV6-1 and J is TRBJ1-2; TRBD1 agrees at 7 bases. Germline loops: CDR1 MNHNS, CDR2 SASEGT. V lost 4 bases to trimming and J lost 1 base; unmatched junction nucleotides: 6. There are 15 residues in the CDR3.

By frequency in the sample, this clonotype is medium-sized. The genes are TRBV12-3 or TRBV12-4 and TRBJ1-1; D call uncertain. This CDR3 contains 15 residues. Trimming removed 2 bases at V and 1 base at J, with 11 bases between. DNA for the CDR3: TGTGCCAGCAGTTTAAGAGGTCTGTGGAACACTGAAGCTTTCTTT. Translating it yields CASSLRGLWNTEAFF.

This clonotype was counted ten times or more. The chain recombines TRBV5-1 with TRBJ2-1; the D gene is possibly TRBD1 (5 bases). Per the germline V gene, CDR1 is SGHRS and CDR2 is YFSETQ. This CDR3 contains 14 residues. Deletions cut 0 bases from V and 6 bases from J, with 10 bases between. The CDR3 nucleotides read TGCGCCAGCAGCTTGGTGCAGGGATCCAATGAGCAGTTCTTC. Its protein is CASSLVQGSNEQFF.

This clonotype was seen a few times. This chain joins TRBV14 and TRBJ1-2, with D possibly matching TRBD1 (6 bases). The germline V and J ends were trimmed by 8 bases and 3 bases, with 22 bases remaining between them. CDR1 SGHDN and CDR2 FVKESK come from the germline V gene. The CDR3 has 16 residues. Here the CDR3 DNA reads TGTGCCAGCCGAGACCCAGGGAGCGGGGGCCACTATGGCTACACCTTC. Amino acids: CASRDPGSGGHYGYTF.